The 9 T cell receptor beta chains below come from one sample, sequenced in a study of cytomegalovirus exposure and HLA in healthy donors. PCR primers comprised 60 Vbeta and 13 Jbeta primers. Sequenced by immunoSEQ multiplex PCR; TCRdb stores in-frame clones only, minus some. Here the sample spans 99,000 or so clones, about four fifths being singletons. Sequenced input: PBMCs. The receptor source for this set is a young man in good health and CMV-seronegative.

This clone was detected a few times. The V gene is TRBV5-4, the J gene TRBJ1-4, with a possible D match to TRBD1 (6 bases). Looked up from germline, CDR1 is SGHNT and CDR2 is YYREEE (reference sequence). This CDR3 has 14 amino acids. V was clipped by 4 bases and J by 5 bases, with 12 bases between them. The CDR3 protein is CASSEDSYNEKLFF. The CDR3 bases are TGTGCCAGCAGCGAGGACAGCTACAATGAAAAACTGTTTTTT.

The table lists this clone with a few counts. The genes are TRBV5-8 and TRBJ2-1; unclear D gene. V lost 0 bases and J lost 4, with 2 bases in between. The CDR3 contains 12 residues. Germline values: CDR1 SGHTS, CDR2 YDEGEE. The CDR3 here is CASSLAYNEQFF. CDR3 DNA sequence: TGTGCCAGCAGCTTGGCTTACAATGAGCAGTTCTTC.

The CDR3 loop reads CAWSVGDTHSGANVLTF. CDR3 DNA sequence: TGTGCCTGGAGTGTAGGGGACACCCACTCTGGGGCCAACGTCCTGACTTTC. The genes are TRBV30 and TRBJ2-6; D perhaps matches TRBD1 (6 bases). Germline CDR1 reads GTSNPN; CDR2 reads SVGIG (reference sequence). Trimming cost V 0 bases and J 0 bases, with 12 bases left between them. CDR3 length: 17 residues.

V gene TRBV5-1 combines with J gene TRBJ1-2; 9 bases line up with TRBD1. With 3 bases clipped from V and 4 bases from J, the junction kept 4 bases outside the gene matches. CDR1 and CDR2 (germline): SGHRS, YFSETQ. The CDR3 covers 14 residues. CDR3 sequence (DNA): TGCGCCAGCAGCTCCGGGACAGGGAGCTATGGCTACACCTTC. As protein: CASSSGTGSYGYTF.

V and J are TRBV6-6 and TRBJ1-1; TRBD1 aligns across 8 bases. The germline V gene has CDR1 MNHNY and CDR2 SVGAGI (reference sequence). The CDR3 has 16 residues. The V gene end was trimmed by 5 bases and the J gene end by 2 bases; junction bases not matched to a gene: 10. CDR3 sequence reads: CASSKAGTGLNTEAFF. For the CDR3, the DNA is TGTGCCAGCAGTAAGGCGGGGACAGGCTTAAACACTGAAGCTTTCTTT.

Written as DNA, the CDR3 is TGTGCCAGCAAACCGGGACAGATTAACACTGAAGCTTTCTTT. Encoded protein: CASKPGQINTEAFF. This chain links TRBV28 with TRBJ1-1; the match to TRBD1 covers 7 bases. This CDR3 is 14 amino acids long. Per the germline V gene, CDR1 is MDHEN and CDR2 is SYDVKM. V dropped 7 bases and J dropped 2; count of bases not matched to a gene: 7.

The chain has TRBV6-5 and TRBJ2-7; a weak D match, TRBD1 (6 bases). Trimming removed 6 bases from V and 0 bases from J, with 15 bases in between. The CDR3 spans 15 residues. Per the germline V gene, CDR1 is MNHEY and CDR2 is SVGAGI. The CDR3 bases are TGTGCCAGCAGACGTGGGACAAATCCCTCCTACGAGCAGTACTTC. This codes for CASRRGTNPSYEQYF.

J is TRBJ2-2 and V is TRBV7-8; TRBD1 aligns across 7 bases. The CDR3 contains 15 residues. The V gene's germline CDR1 is SGHVS and CDR2 FQNEAQ. V lost 2 bases and J lost 0; bases outside the gene matches: 0. The CDR3, as DNA: TGTGCCAGCAGCTTAACAGGGGCGAACACCGGGGAGCTGTTTTTT. Translation: CASSLTGANTGELFF.

The V call is TRBV5-1, the J call TRBJ2-7; 13 nucleotides match TRBD2. V was clipped by 4 bases and J by 2 bases; unmatched bases: 6. The CDR3 has 16 amino acids. Germline V gives CDR1 SGHRS, CDR2 YFSETQ. DNA of the CDR3: TGCGCCAGCAGCGGCACTAGCGGGGGGGCCCCCTACGAGCAGTACTTC. The encoded protein is CASSGTSGGAPYEQYF.